Each of the 17 T cell receptor beta chains below was sequenced from the same sample in a study of cytomegalovirus exposure and HLA in healthy donors. Vbeta (60) and Jbeta (13) primers were used in the PCR. The table came from immunoSEQ multiplex PCR; TCRdb's copy has only in-frame clones and leaves some out. The table lists 270,000 or so clones, about nine tenths of them singletons. Sequencing used PBMCs. Receptor source: a middle-aged man in good health and CMV-seropositive.

The V and J genes are TRBV25-1 and TRBJ2-3; D might be TRBD1 (6 bases). Germline V gene data show CDR1 as MGHDK and CDR2 as SYGVNS. CDR3 size: 14 residues. V gave up 3 bases and J gave up 1 base, with 8 bases separating them. CDR3 sequence reads: CASSEGAGTDTQYF. CDR3 nucleotides: TGTGCCAGCAGTGAGGGGGCAGGCACAGATACGCAGTATTTT.

The gene calls are TRBV2 and TRBJ1-5, with TRBD1 matching 7 bases. Per germline, CDR1 SNHLY and CDR2 FYNNEI. The CDR3 totals 15 residues. Trimming removed 5 bases from V and 3 bases from J; junction bases left unmatched: 7. The CDR3 DNA follows: TGTGCCAGCAGTTCGATACAGGGGATCAATCAGCCCCAGCATTTT. It codes for CASSSIQGINQPQHF.

This clone was counted once. CDR3 bases: TGTGCCAGCCATCCCCGGTCCCCAGATACGCAGTATTTT. This gives the protein CASHPRSPDTQYF. This chain joins TRBV6-1 and TRBJ2-3, with no clear D. The germline V gene encodes CDR1 MNHNS and CDR2 SASEGT. Trimming pared 8 bases from V and 4 bases from J, leaving 13 bases between. This CDR3 is 13 amino acids long.

This chain joins TRBV10-3 and TRBJ2-7; D perhaps matches TRBD1 (6 bases). The germline V gene encodes CDR1 ENHRY and CDR2 SYGVKD. CDR3 length equals 15 residues. V was shortened by 3 bases and J by 1 base, with 13 bases between the two germline ends. The CDR3 DNA reads as TGTGCCATCAGTGAATTCGCAGGGGAATCCTACGAGCAGTACTTC. Amino acids: CAISEFAGESYEQYF.

V and J are TRBV18 and TRBJ2-7, with TRBD2 matching 13 bases. There are 18 residues in the CDR3. Germline V gives CDR1 KGHSH, CDR2 LQKENI. V was clipped by 1 base and J by 1 base; unmatched bases: 7. The CDR3 loop is CASSPLRTSGSGSYEQYF. CDR3 coding DNA: TGTGCCAGCTCACCACTCCGGACTAGCGGGAGTGGGTCCTACGAGCAGTACTTC.

The chain joins TRBV4-3 to TRBJ2-7; the match to TRBD2 covers 10 bases. The CDR3 loop spans 17 amino acids. Germline CDR1 and CDR2: LGHNA and YSLEER. The J segment lost 3 bases and the V segment lost 0 bases, leaving 8 bases of the junction unmatched. The CDR3 sequence: CASSQERAASGSYEQYF. The CDR3 region has the DNA TGCGCCAGCAGCCAAGAAAGAGCGGCTAGCGGGAGCTACGAGCAGTACTTC.

The V and J genes are TRBV15 and TRBJ1-1; D may be TRBD1 (5 bases). Germline assignment: CDR1 LNHNV and CDR2 YYDKDF (reference sequence). CDR3 length: 14 residues. V shed 0 bases and J shed 5 bases, with 10 bases lying between them. Here the CDR3 reads CATSRDRGATEAFF. The CDR3 bases are TGTGCCACCAGCAGAGATAGGGGCGCGACTGAAGCTTTCTTT.

The V gene is TRBV30, the J gene TRBJ1-1; 9 nucleotides line up with TRBD1. The J segment lost 4 bases and the V segment lost 1 base, leaving 1 base of the junction unmatched. Germline CDR1 and CDR2: GTSNPN and SVGIG (reference sequence). CDR3 size: 13 residues. CDR3: CAWSATGGTEAFF. The CDR3 DNA reads TGTGCCTGGAGTGCGACAGGGGGCACTGAAGCTTTCTTT.

The V gene is TRBV7-9, the J gene TRBJ2-7; tentatively, D is TRBD2 (6 bases). V was trimmed by 5 bases and J by 3 bases, leaving 14 bases between them. Germline V gene sequence: CDR1 SEHNR, CDR2 FQNEAQ (reference sequence). The CDR3 length is 14 residues. The CDR3 sequence is CASSSSGSLYEQYF. The CDR3, as DNA: TGTGCCAGCAGCAGTAGCGGTTCTCTCTACGAGCAGTACTTC.

This clone was detected only a few times. The rearrangement links TRBV5-6 to TRBJ1-5, with D hard to call. V was pared by 0 bases and J by 7 bases, with 14 bases between. This CDR3 is built from 15 residues. Germline V CDR1 and CDR2: SGHDT, YYEEEE. The CDR3 protein is CASSLGGIHKQPQHF. DNA of the CDR3: TGTGCCAGCAGCTTGGGAGGCATCCACAAACAGCCCCAGCATTTT. Complete variable domain (other parts from reference TRBV5-6 and TRBJ1-5): DAGVTQSPTHLIKTRGQQVTLRCSPKSGHDTVSWYQQALGQGPQFIFQYYEEEERQRGNFPDRFSGHQFPNYSSELNVNALLLGDSALYLCASSLGGIHKQPQHFGDGTRLSIL.

The CDR3 here is CASSTLPGTNNEQFF. CDR3 DNA sequence: TGTGCCAGCAGCACACTTCCGGGAACTAACAATGAGCAGTTCTTC. The chain combines TRBV13 with TRBJ2-1, with TRBD2 as a possible D gene (5 bases). Germline CDR1 is PRHDT and CDR2 is FYEKMQ (reference sequence). V was clipped by 5 bases and J by 5 bases, with 16 bases between them. The CDR3 covers 15 residues.

The chain uses TRBV15 and TRBJ2-1; TRBD2 matches 11 bases. The germline CDR1 and CDR2 sequences are LNHNV and YYDKDF (reference sequence). Germline trimming cut 0 bases from V and 6 bases from J; bases unmatched to any gene: 7. There are 17 residues in the CDR3. The CDR3 is CATSRDSASGRINEQFF. The CDR3 nucleotides read TGTGCCACCAGCAGAGATAGTGCTAGCGGGAGGATCAATGAGCAGTTCTTC.

This chain uses TRBV5-1 with TRBJ2-7, with 7 bases matching TRBD2. V gave up 4 bases and J gave up 1 base; unmatched junction bases: 11. CDR3 size: 16 residues. Germline loops: CDR1 SGHRS, CDR2 YFSETQ. CDR3 nucleotides: TGCGCCAGCAGCGGGGGGGGAGGGTCGAAATCCTACGAGCAGTACTTC. Its translation is CASSGGGGSKSYEQYF.

The chain uses TRBV5-1 and TRBJ2-1, with 10 bases matching TRBD1. The CDR3 totals 16 residues. Germline assignment: CDR1 SGHRS and CDR2 YFSETQ. Trimming at V came to 1 base and at J to 8 bases, leaving 9 bases not matched to a gene. The CDR3 reads CASSLLTGGLGDEQFF. DNA of the CDR3: TGCGCCAGCAGCTTGTTGACAGGGGGCCTAGGGGATGAGCAGTTCTTC.

This rearrangement joins TRBV11-2 to TRBJ2-1; 8 nucleotides align to TRBD2. With V trimmed by 3 bases and J by 7 bases, 8 bases remained unmatched. In germline, CDR1 is SGHAT, CDR2 FQNNGV. This CDR3 has 15 residues. CDR3 amino acids: CASSFMSGGGNEQFF. The CDR3 DNA follows: TGTGCCAGCAGCTTCATGTCGGGAGGGGGGAATGAGCAGTTCTTC. Using reference TRBV11-2 and TRBJ2-1 for the parts outside the CDR3, the full variable domain is EAGVAQSPRYKIIEKRQSVAFWCNPISGHATLYWYQQILGQGPKLLIQFQNNGVVDDSQLPKDRFSAERLKGVDSTLKIQPAKLEDSAVYLCASSFMSGGGNEQFFGPGTRLTVL.

The genes are TRBV5-1 and TRBJ2-5; TRBD1 aligns across 8 bases. The CDR3 totals 17 residues. CDR1 is SGHRS and CDR2 is YFSETQ in the germline V gene. The trim removed 0 bases at V and 5 bases at J, leaving 12 bases unmatched. The CDR3 loop reads CASSLGLSRGLGETQYF. In DNA form, the CDR3 reads TGCGCCAGCAGCTTGGGCCTTTCCAGGGGGCTGGGGGAGACCCAGTACTTC.

This chain joins TRBV4-1 and TRBJ2-1; 10 bases match TRBD1. The CDR3 contains 13 residues. From germline, CDR1 is MGHRA and CDR2 YSYEKL. Unmatched junction bases numbered 2, after V lost 6 bases and J lost 6 bases. This chain's CDR3 is CASRRTGGNEQFF. In DNA, the CDR3 is TGCGCCAGCAGACGGACAGGGGGCAATGAGCAGTTCTTC.